This T cell receptor (beta chain) was sequenced during a study of shared clonotypes between healthy human individuals. As regards this clone: Its antigen is still unknown.

Authors' processing steps: Because ImmunoSEQ provided only junction sequences with no quality scores, the filtering differed. The table came from immunoSEQ multiplex PCR; TCRdb's copy has only in-frame clones and leaves some out. That table is the source of V, J and clone size, and D and trimming were worked out from the DNA. The sample shows over 2 million clones, 85% to 95% of them seen only once. Study results and limitations: It was expected that sequencing depth would affect clonotype sharing among donors.

The V gene's germline CDR1 is MGHRA and CDR2 YSYEKL. The trim removed 1 base at V and 2 bases at J, leaving 6 bases unmatched. The CDR3 runs to 18 residues. The TCR sequence derives from a man aged 18-30 years in good health. The sequenced sample consisted of naive CD4+ T cells sorted from blood. Subset specified: CD45RA+ positively selected. The chain uses TRBV4-1 and TRBJ2-3, with 13 bases lining up with TRBD2. The CDR3 spells CASSQGLLAGGFTDTQYF. The CDR3 DNA is TGCGCCAGCAGCCAAGGTTTACTAGCGGGGGGGTTCACAGATACGCAGTATTTT.